The text below deals with one TCR beta chain. Measured with immunoSEQ multiplex PCR; TCRdb has only the in-frame clones, and not every one. The sample carries 200,000 or so clones, 80% to 90% recorded once. This sample is drawn from a study of blood T cell repertoires in COVID-19. Overall study: PBMCs, B-cell-depleted T cells, or T cells provided the cDNA or gDNA that made up the material.

V lost 2 bases to trimming and J lost 2 bases, with 13 bases between them. The CDR3 runs to 16 residues. Germline V gives CDR1 MNHNY, CDR2 SVGAGI (reference sequence). The Seattle patients joined while their infection was active and were tracked longitudinally afterward. The sample consisted of peripheral blood. This chain uses TRBV6-6 with TRBJ2-1; D might be TRBD1 (5 bases). The receptor was derived from a woman older than 75 with COVID-19, enrolled during active disease. CDR3 amino acids: CASSYGAIGTYNEQFF. The CDR3 DNA reads as TGTGCCAGCAGTTACGGGGCGATAGGGACCTACAATGAGCAGTTCTTC.